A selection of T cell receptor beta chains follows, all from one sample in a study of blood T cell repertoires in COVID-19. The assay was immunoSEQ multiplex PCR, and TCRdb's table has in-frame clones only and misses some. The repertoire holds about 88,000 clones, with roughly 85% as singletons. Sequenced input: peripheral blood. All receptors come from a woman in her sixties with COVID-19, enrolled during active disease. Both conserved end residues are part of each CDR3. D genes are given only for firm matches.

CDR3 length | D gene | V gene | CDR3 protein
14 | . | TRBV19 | CASKSGATNEKLFF
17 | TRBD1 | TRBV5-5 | CASSKPGQGTMNTEAFF
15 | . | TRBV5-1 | CASSLTARDTGELFF
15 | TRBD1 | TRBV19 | CAGGPGDPELGGYTF
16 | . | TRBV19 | CASIRRQPGMNTEAFF
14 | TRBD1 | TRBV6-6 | CASKPTGGRGGYTF
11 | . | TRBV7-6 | CASSWGQGNTF
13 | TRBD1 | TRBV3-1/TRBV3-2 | CASRERTGEEAFF
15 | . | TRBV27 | CASSLFGQSSYEQYF
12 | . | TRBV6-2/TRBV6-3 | CASSSEHSPLHF
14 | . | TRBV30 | CAWSVLDYTGELFF
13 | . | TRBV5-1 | CASSLVGENEQYF
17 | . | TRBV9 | CASSAGGAGRPLRGYTF
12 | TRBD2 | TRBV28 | CASSPTGGEQFF
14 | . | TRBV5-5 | CASSLVQTNEKLFF
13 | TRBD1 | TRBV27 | CASRTTGSYEQYF
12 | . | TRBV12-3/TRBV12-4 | CASSLWGGGYTF
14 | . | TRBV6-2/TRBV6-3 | CASSVSQGFYGYTF
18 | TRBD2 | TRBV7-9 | CASSLVASGAPSTDTQYF
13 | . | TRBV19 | CASTNRAPTEAFF
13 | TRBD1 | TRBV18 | CASSGQGDQPQHF
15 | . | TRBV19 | CASSTGSGSNQPQHF
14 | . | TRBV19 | CASSMGQEINEQFF
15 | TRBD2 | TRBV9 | CASSVGGGTSYEQYF
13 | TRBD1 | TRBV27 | CASSPRQGEKLFF
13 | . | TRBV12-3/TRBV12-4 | CASSYRVRDGYTF
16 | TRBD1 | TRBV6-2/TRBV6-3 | CASSYPDTGANYGYTF
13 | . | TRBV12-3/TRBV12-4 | CASSQGTFEKLFF
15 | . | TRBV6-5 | CASSYGPATGNTIYF
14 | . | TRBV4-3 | CASSQNRGSDEQFF
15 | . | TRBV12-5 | CASGLSVQGNSPLHF
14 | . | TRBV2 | CASSSGSLSYEQYF